This passage covers 20 T cell receptor beta chains from one sample sequenced in a study of cytomegalovirus exposure and HLA in healthy donors. The primer mix had 60 Vbeta and 13 Jbeta primers. TCRdb keeps only in-frame clones here, not all; method: immunoSEQ multiplex PCR. The data contain about 140,000 clones, around 84% of them singletons. Sequencing input: PBMCs. These receptors all come from a boy under 10 years old in good health and CMV-seronegative.

The chain employs TRBV2 and TRBJ1-5; the match to TRBD1 covers 9 bases. Germline V gives CDR1 SNHLY, CDR2 FYNNEI. After removal of 1 base from V and 7 bases from J, the junction contained 11 bases not matched to a gene. This CDR3 spans 17 amino acids. CDR3 sequence reads: CASSEVAQGAGRQPQHF. Here the CDR3 DNA reads TGTGCCAGCAGTGAAGTCGCACAGGGGGCTGGGCGGCAGCCCCAGCATTTT.

This chain uses TRBV5-1 with TRBJ1-2; D gene ambiguous. Germline values: CDR1 SGHRS, CDR2 YFSETQ. V lost 0 bases and J 5 bases, leaving 14 bases between the germline ends. The CDR3 loop spans 15 amino acids. This CDR3 reads CASSLEGGRDYGYTF. In DNA, the CDR3 is TGCGCCAGCAGCTTGGAAGGCGGGCGAGATTATGGCTACACCTTC.

The V call is TRBV7-3, the J call TRBJ1-6, with 11 positions matching TRBD1. V lost 5 bases and J lost 7; bases outside the gene matches: 16. Germline V gene sequence: CDR1 SGHTA, CDR2 FQGTGA. There are 19 residues in the CDR3. CDR3 in amino acids: CASSIRGVPGTGGNSPLHF. CDR3 DNA sequence: TGTGCCAGCAGCATCCGCGGCGTCCCCGGGACAGGGGGGAATTCACCCCTCCACTTT.

The V and J genes are TRBV5-4 and TRBJ2-7; 10 nucleotides agree with TRBD2. Germline V gene sequence: CDR1 SGHNT, CDR2 YYREEE (reference sequence). This CDR3 spans 17 amino acids. V shed 4 bases and J 2 bases; nucleotides not matched to a gene: 12. CDR3 region: CASSPPGPTSGPYEQYF. For the CDR3, the DNA is TGTGCCAGCAGCCCGCCCGGCCCGACTAGCGGGCCCTACGAGCAGTACTTC.

The chain is built from TRBV2 and TRBJ2-2; 8 bases map to TRBD2. CDR1 is SNHLY, CDR2 FYNNEI, per germline. The trim removed 6 bases at V and 3 bases at J, leaving 9 bases unmatched. This CDR3 has 16 amino acids. The CDR3 coding sequence is TGTGCCAGCAGGAAGGAAGCGGGGGACGACACCGGGGAGCTGTTTTTT. It encodes CASRKEAGDDTGELFF.

CDR3 sequence (DNA): TGTGCCAGCAGCTTATCTCCGGGGGGAGGGAATGGCTACACCTTC. Amino acids: CASSLSPGGGNGYTF. The gene calls are TRBV7-3 and TRBJ1-2; D may be TRBD1 (5 bases). This CDR3 comprises 15 residues. With 2 bases removed from V and 6 bases from J, the gap between germline ends came to 16 bases. Germline V gene data show CDR1 as SGHTA and CDR2 as FQGTGA.

This rearrangement joins TRBV7-3 to TRBJ2-7, with TRBD2 as a possible D gene (6 bases). Germline V lookup: CDR1 SGHTA, CDR2 FQGTGA. This CDR3 has 15 residues. Trimming shortened V by 6 bases and J by 3 bases, and 18 bases separated the two germline ends. The CDR3 sequence is CASSYNQGGVYEQYF. The CDR3, as DNA: TGTGCCAGCAGTTATAACCAGGGAGGAGTCTACGAGCAGTACTTC.

V is TRBV2 and J is TRBJ1-3, with 7 bases that match TRBD1. J was trimmed by 4 bases and V by 4 bases; bases with no gene match: 10. CDR3 length: 16 amino acids. Germline V gene data show CDR1 as SNHLY and CDR2 as FYNNEI. The CDR3 DNA reads TGTGCCAGCAGTGTAGGTCGACAGGGCGGCGGAAACACCATATATTTT. This encodes CASSVGRQGGGNTIYF.

This sequence joins TRBV6-1 and TRBJ1-3; no clear D. V dropped 5 bases and J dropped 4 bases, with 9 bases sitting between them. The CDR3 contains 13 residues. Germline V gene data show CDR1 as MNHNS and CDR2 as SASEGT. The CDR3 reads CASSPTRGNTIYF. CDR3 in DNA: TGTGCCAGCAGTCCAACCCGGGGAAACACCATATATTTT.

In regard to this clone: Additional DNA sequences in this sample encode the identical CDR3. This rearrangement joins TRBV4-2 to TRBJ1-2; D perhaps matches TRBD1 (6 bases). Trimming shortened V by 3 bases and J by 4 bases, and 6 bases separated the two germline ends. CDR3 length: 12 residues. The germline V gene has CDR1 LGHNA and CDR2 YNFKEQ. This chain's CDR3 is CASSQDSYGYTF. CDR3 nucleotides: TGTGCCAGCAGCCAGGACAGCTATGGCTACACCTTC.

The chain couples TRBV9 to TRBJ2-7; the match to TRBD1 covers 10 bases. Germline lookup yields CDR1 SGDLS and CDR2 YYNGEE. The CDR3 is 15 amino acids. With 4 bases clipped from V and 5 bases from J, the junction kept 9 bases outside the gene matches. CDR3 coding DNA: TGTGCCAGCAGCCCCCACGGGACAGGGGTACACGAGCAGTACTTC. It codes for CASSPHGTGVHEQYF.

The chain couples TRBV6-6 to TRBJ1-1; a possible D gene is TRBD1 (5 bases). The CDR3 spans 13 residues. Trimming cost V 6 bases and J 1 base, with 9 bases left between them. CDR1 and CDR2 from the germline V gene are MNHNY and SVGAGI (reference sequence). The CDR3 coding sequence is TGTGCCAGCAGCGTGGGGGGGAACACTGAAGCTTTCTTT. Its translation: CASSVGGNTEAFF.

The gene calls are TRBV27 and TRBJ2-7; TRBD2 is a possible D gene (6 bases). This CDR3 spans 14 amino acids. V was pared by 7 bases and J by 0 bases, with 13 bases between. Germline CDR1 MNHEY, CDR2 SMNVEV (reference sequence). The CDR3 DNA follows: TGTGCCAGCACGGGTGGGGGGAGCTCCTACGAGCAGTACTTC. The encoded protein is CASTGGGSSYEQYF.

The chain combines TRBV7-9 with TRBJ2-5; D remains unclear. V lost 5 bases and J 3 bases, leaving 10 bases between the germline ends. CDR1 SEHNR and CDR2 FQNEAQ come from the germline V gene (reference sequence). The CDR3 extends over 13 amino acids. CDR3 protein: CASSPSFEETQYF. In nucleotides, the CDR3 is TGTGCCAGCAGCCCTAGTTTTGAAGAGACCCAGTACTTC.

The V and J genes are TRBV12-5 and TRBJ1-5; 8 nucleotides align to TRBD1. This CDR3 region has 15 residues. Germline lookup yields CDR1 LGHNT and CDR2 FRNRAP. Losses at the gene ends were 6 bases for V and 5 bases for J; bases not matched to a gene: 9. DNA for the CDR3: TGTGCTAGTGGCCTCACTCAGGGGGCCTATCAGCCCCAGCATTTT. As protein: CASGLTQGAYQPQHF.

V usage is TRBV7-6 and J usage is TRBJ2-7; 9 positions agree with TRBD1. Germline V gene data show CDR1 as SGHVS and CDR2 as FNYEAQ. The CDR3 length is 16 residues. Trimming removed 5 bases from V and 2 bases from J; junction bases left unmatched: 10. The CDR3 protein is CASSASQGAQTYEQYF. DNA for the CDR3: TGTGCCAGCAGCGCTTCACAGGGGGCTCAGACCTACGAGCAGTACTTC.

Here the CDR3 reads CASSLPDRQETQYF. The DNA for the CDR3 is TGTGCCAGCAGCTTACCGGACAGACAAGAGACCCAGTACTTC. The V and J genes are TRBV5-4 and TRBJ2-5; D possibly corresponds to TRBD1 (6 bases). Germline V gene data show CDR1 as SGHNT and CDR2 as YYREEE (reference sequence). V was clipped by 2 bases and J by 2 bases, with 10 bases between them. The CDR3 contains 14 residues.

The chain combines TRBV19 with TRBJ2-4; a possible D gene is TRBD1 (5 bases). The V end lost 5 bases, the J end lost 7 bases, and 12 bases lay between the germline ends. The CDR3 has 13 residues. Germline V gene lookup returns CDR1 LNHDA and CDR2 SQIVND (reference sequence). The CDR3 loop is CASSQDMGNIQYF. CDR3 in DNA: TGTGCCAGTAGTCAGGACATGGGGAACATTCAGTACTTC.

The chain has TRBV4-3 and TRBJ2-7; 9 bases align to TRBD1. The CDR3 has 15 amino acids. V lost 1 base and J lost 3; bases outside the gene matches: 4. Germline V gene sequence: CDR1 LGHNA, CDR2 YSLEER. The CDR3 DNA is TGCGCCAGCAGCCAAGGTACGACAGGGGGCTACGAGCAGTACTTC. As protein: CASSQGTTGGYEQYF.

DNA for the CDR3: TGTGCCAGCAGCCCTGGACCTCAGGGGGGAGAGACTGAAGCTTTCTTT. It yields the protein CASSPGPQGGETEAFF. The J gene is TRBJ1-1, the V gene TRBV7-9, with TRBD1 matching over 7 bases. The V segment lost 5 bases and the J segment 5 bases; nucleotides outside the gene matches: 14. The germline V gene has CDR1 SEHNR and CDR2 FQNEAQ (reference sequence). The CDR3 extends over 16 amino acids. The whole variable domain, remainder taken from reference TRBV7-9 and TRBJ1-1, is DTGVSQNPRHKITKRGQNVTFRCDPISEHNRLYWYRQTLGQGPEFLTYFQNEAQLEKSRLLSDRFSAERPKGSFSTLEIQRTEQGDSAMYLCASSPGPQGGETEAFFGQGTRLTVV.